This paragraph reports one T cell receptor (beta chain). This entry belongs to a study of T cells after somatic rescue of genetic block. Sequenced by immunoSEQ multiplex PCR; TCRdb stores in-frame clones only, minus some. The sample records 100,000 to 120,000 clones, about 93% being singletons. This CDR3 is 15 amino acids long. V dropped 5 bases and J dropped 8 bases, with 18 bases sitting between them. From germline, CDR1 is MDHEN and CDR2 SYDVKM. The chain employs TRBV28 and TRBJ1-4; a possible D gene is TRBD1 (5 bases). Sequencing input: peripheral blood mononuclear cells (PBMCs). The source is a woman in her late teens or twenties. CDR3 amino acids: CASSTVGAPGEKLFF. In DNA form, the CDR3 reads TGTGCCAGCAGTACCGTCGGGGCACCAGGGGAAAAACTGTTTTTT.